The 23 T cell receptor beta chains in this list originate from one sample, sequenced in a study of cytomegalovirus exposure and HLA in healthy donors. The PCR employed 60 Vbeta primers together with 13 Jbeta primers. Here immunoSEQ multiplex PCR was the method, and the copy in TCRdb shows in-frame clones only, minus some. Of under 95,000 clones in the sample, about 8% were seen once. The sequenced sample consisted of PBMCs. All receptors derive from a man aged 50 to 60 in good health and CMV-seronegative.

This clone was seen a handful of times. V gene TRBV5-5 combines with J gene TRBJ2-3; TRBD2 might be the D (5 bases). Germline CDR1 SGHKS, CDR2 YYEKEE (reference sequence). This CDR3 is built from 13 residues. V was trimmed by 1 base and J by 3 bases, leaving 6 bases between them. This CDR3 is CASSLRTTDTQYF. Written as DNA, the CDR3 is TGTGCCAGCAGCTTGCGGACTACAGATACGCAGTATTTT.

This clone has a handful of counts. The CDR3, as DNA: TGTGCCAGCAGCGATACGAGCGGGGGCGACACTGAAGCTTTCTTT. Amino acids: CASSDTSGGDTEAFF. This chain links TRBV9 with TRBJ1-1; possible D gene TRBD1, 6 bases. Trimming took 3 bases from V and 3 from J, leaving 15 bases between them. The CDR3 is 15 residues long. Germline CDR1 SGDLS, CDR2 YYNGEE.

This chain joins TRBV11-3 and TRBJ2-1, with TRBD2 identical over 14 bases. Trimming took 8 bases from V and 8 from J; bases not matched to a gene: 5. The CDR3 covers 14 residues. Germline assignment: CDR1 SGHNT and CDR2 YENEEA. The CDR3: CASARGLAGDEQFF. CDR3 sequence (DNA): TGTGCCAGCGCGAGGGGACTAGCGGGAGATGAGCAGTTCTTC.

The V call is TRBV27, the J call TRBJ1-1; D is ambiguous. Per germline, CDR1 MNHEY and CDR2 SMNVEV (reference sequence). The V end was cut by 5 bases, the J end by 7 bases, with 11 bases between. The CDR3 totals 12 residues. CDR3 in amino acids: CASSENGDEAFF. The CDR3, as DNA: TGTGCCAGCAGTGAAAACGGAGATGAAGCTTTCTTT.

This clone has more than one count but fewer than ten. The V call is TRBV29-1, the J call TRBJ2-7; 12 bases map to TRBD2. Germline lookup yields CDR1 SQVTM and CDR2 ANQGSEA. The CDR3 extends over 16 amino acids. Germline trimming cut 5 bases from V and 3 bases from J; bases unmatched to any gene: 11. The CDR3 coding sequence is TGCAGCGTTAGGTTGACTAGCGGGAGTCGGGACTACGAGCAGTACTTC. Amino acid sequence: CSVRLTSGSRDYEQYF.

This clone has only a few counts. The J gene is TRBJ2-5, the V gene TRBV9, with D perhaps matching TRBD1 (6 bases). Trimming left V 4 bases short and J 2 bases short, with 12 bases between. CDR1 is SGDLS, CDR2 YYNGEE, per germline. The CDR3 runs to 14 residues. The CDR3 loop is CASSREQGQETQYF. CDR3 bases: TGTGCCAGCAGCCGGGAACAGGGACAAGAGACCCAGTACTTC.

The chain combines TRBV9 with TRBJ1-1; 9 bases align to TRBD1. Germline V lookup: CDR1 SGDLS, CDR2 YYNGEE. This CDR3 contains 15 residues. V lost 1 base, J lost 6 bases, and 7 bases stayed unmatched. CDR3 bases: TGTGCCAGCAGCGTAATACAGGGGGCTAGCGCTGAAGCTTTCTTT. Residues: CASSVIQGASAEAFF.

This chain connects TRBV6-6 to TRBJ2-5; maybe TRBD1 (6 bases). The CDR3 consists of 13 residues. The V end lost 5 bases, the J end lost 4 bases, and 11 bases lay between the germline ends. The germline V gene encodes CDR1 MNHNY and CDR2 SVGAGI (reference sequence). CDR3 region: CASSHRVIETQYF. Written as DNA, the CDR3 is TGTGCCAGCAGTCACAGGGTGATAGAGACCCAGTACTTC.

This clone was seen only a few times. The gene calls are TRBV7-2 and TRBJ1-1; 7 positions match TRBD1. Germline CDR1 and CDR2: SGHTA and FQGNSA. Germline trimming cut 4 bases from V and 2 bases from J; bases unmatched to any gene: 7. This CDR3 has 15 residues. Here the CDR3 reads CASSSGQAYNTEAFF. The CDR3 DNA sequence: TGTGCCAGCAGCTCAGGACAGGCGTACAACACTGAAGCTTTCTTT.

The chain links TRBV29-1 to TRBJ1-2, with a weak D call TRBD1 (5 bases). CDR1 is SQVTM, CDR2 ANQGSEA, per germline. The CDR3 has 15 amino acids. V was clipped by 8 bases and J by 3 bases, with 22 bases between them. CDR3 DNA: TGCAGCCCAGACCACGAGACAGATCCTTACTATGGCTACACCTTC. Translating it yields CSPDHETDPYYGYTF.

The rearrangement joins TRBV5-1 to TRBJ2-3, with 14 bases fitting TRBD2. This CDR3 has 16 amino acids. CDR1 is SGHRS, CDR2 YFSETQ, per germline. Unmatched junction bases numbered 6, after V lost 4 bases and J lost 5 bases. CDR3 loop: CASSPGLAGAGDTQYF. In DNA, the CDR3 is TGCGCCAGCAGCCCGGGACTAGCGGGAGCAGGAGATACGCAGTATTTT.

This clone was detected only once. Lacking the conserved final phenylalanine or tryptophan, this CDR3 likely reflects a read error. Because the CDR3's place on the DNA is in doubt, the DNA is left out and the CDR3 is given as listed by TCRdb. The rearrangement joins TRBV6-1 to TRBJ2-7; the table's D gene call, TRBD2, was not cross checked with the DNA. Germline V gene data show CDR1 as MNHNS and CDR2 as SASEGT. The CDR3 spans 12 residues, counting both ends. The CDR3 is CASSEDRYEKYL.

The rearrangement joins TRBV19 to TRBJ2-1; D perhaps matches TRBD2 (5 bases). V was trimmed by 7 bases and J by 7 bases, leaving 14 bases between them. The CDR3 is 13 amino acids. Per germline, CDR1 LNHDA and CDR2 SQIVND (reference sequence). The CDR3 reads CASTSPGSNEQFF. The CDR3 DNA is TGTGCCAGTACCTCTCCGGGGTCTAATGAGCAGTTCTTC. Full variable domain (remainder filled in from reference TRBV19 and TRBJ2-1): DGGITQSPKYLFRKEGQNVTLSCEQNLNHDAMYWYRQDPGQGLRLIYYSQIVNDFQKGDIAEGYSVSREKKESFPLTVTSAQKNPTAFYLCASTSPGSNEQFFGPGTRLTVL.

The chain employs TRBV5-1 and TRBJ2-1; D is perhaps TRBD1 (7 bases). Trimming cost V 4 bases and J 8 bases, with 16 bases left between them. The CDR3 loop spans 14 amino acids. The germline V gene encodes CDR1 SGHRS and CDR2 YFSETQ. The CDR3 nucleotides read TGCGCCAGCAGCCCGGAGGGGACAGCTGATGAGCAGTTCTTC. It specifies CASSPEGTADEQFF.

This clone has only a few counts. The chain recombines TRBV18 with TRBJ2-3; D possibly corresponds to TRBD1 (6 bases). CDR3 length: 15 residues. Germline lookup yields CDR1 KGHSH and CDR2 LQKENI. The V end lost 1 base, the J end lost 2 bases, and 10 bases lay between the germline ends. CDR3: CASSPRTDNTDTQYF. The CDR3 DNA reads TGTGCCAGCTCACCACGGACAGACAACACAGATACGCAGTATTTT.

Only a few counts were recorded for this clone. The rearrangement joins TRBV11-2 to TRBJ1-3, with no clear D. Trimming left V 2 bases short and J 4 bases short, with 12 bases between. Germline V gene lookup returns CDR1 SGHAT and CDR2 FQNNGV. The length of the CDR3 is 15 residues. The CDR3 sequence is CASSLTPVWGNTIYF. The CDR3 DNA reads TGTGCCAGCAGCTTAACCCCGGTATGGGGAAACACCATATATTTT.

This rearrangement joins TRBV7-2 to TRBJ2-3, with D possibly TRBD1 on 5 matching bases. The germline V and J ends were trimmed by 5 bases and 8 bases, with 14 bases remaining between them. Germline V lookup: CDR1 SGHTA, CDR2 FQGNSA. The CDR3 extends over 13 amino acids. CDR3 sequence: CASSRPGSATQYF. Here the CDR3 DNA reads TGTGCCAGCAGCCGACCAGGGTCTGCTACGCAGTATTTT.

The rearrangement joins TRBV6-1 to TRBJ2-4; 14 bases are a match to TRBD2. V trimming: 3 bases; J trimming: 1 base; junction bases outside the gene matches: 5. The CDR3 is made up of 18 amino acids. CDR1 and CDR2 from the germline V gene are MNHNS and SASEGT. The CDR3 loop reads CASSDRLAGGGAKNIQYF. The CDR3 DNA follows: TGTGCCAGCAGTGACCGACTAGCGGGAGGGGGGGCCAAAAACATTCAGTACTTC.

This clone was counted a few times. V usage is TRBV6-9 and J usage is TRBJ2-1; possible D gene TRBD2, 6 bases. Trimming stripped 2 bases from V and 8 bases from J, with 19 bases between. Germline V CDR1 and CDR2: MNHGY, SVAAGI. CDR3 length: 16 residues. CDR3 residues: CASSYGDSRCWDEQFF. CDR3 DNA: TGTGCCAGCAGTTATGGGGACTCCAGATGTTGGGATGAGCAGTTCTTC.

The chain combines TRBV7-2 with TRBJ2-2; TRBD1 aligns across 9 bases. Germline CDR1 reads SGHTA; CDR2 reads FQGNSA. The trim removed 7 bases at V and 4 bases at J, leaving 7 bases unmatched. The CDR3 has 15 residues. This chain's CDR3 is CASKSGTGSTGELFF. The CDR3 coding sequence is TGTGCCAGCAAATCCGGGACAGGGAGCACCGGGGAGCTGTTTTTT. Complete variable domain (other parts from reference TRBV7-2 and TRBJ2-2): GAGVSQSPSNKVTEKGKDVELRCDPISGHTALYWYRQSLGQGLEFLIYFQGNSAPDKSGLPSDRFSAERTGGSVSTLTIQRTQQEDSAVYLCASKSGTGSTGELFFGEGSRLTVL.

The gene calls are TRBV6-5 and TRBJ1-2; D is undetermined. This CDR3 has 12 amino acids. Looked up from germline, CDR1 is MNHEY and CDR2 is SVGAGI. Trimming stripped 4 bases from V and 8 bases from J, with 11 bases between. Written as DNA, the CDR3 is TGTGCCAGCAGTTCCGATGGGCGAGGCTACACCTTC. Its translation is CASSSDGRGYTF.

This clone occurred a few times. V usage is TRBV27 and J usage is TRBJ2-7; D gene uncertain. Germline V gene data show CDR1 as MNHEY and CDR2 as SMNVEV (reference sequence). V dropped 6 bases and J dropped 6 bases, with 12 bases sitting between them. The CDR3 is 12 residues long. CDR3 protein: CASRATLGEQYF. The CDR3 bases are TGTGCCAGCAGAGCGACCCTCGGCGAGCAGTACTTC.

This clone was recorded a few times. The gene calls are TRBV6-1 and TRBJ2-7; D remains unclear. The CDR3 has 14 residues. Germline V lookup: CDR1 MNHNS, CDR2 SASEGT. The V gene lost 6 bases and the J gene lost 6 bases, with 18 bases spanning the gap. CDR3: CASSTSGFRGEQYF. The DNA of the CDR3 is TGTGCCAGCAGCACCTCCGGGTTCCGAGGCGAGCAGTACTTC.